The 27 T cell receptor beta chains below all came from one sample that was sequenced in a study of T cell responses to AZD1222 COVID-19 vaccine. The table came from immunoSEQ multiplex PCR; TCRdb's copy has only in-frame clones and leaves some out. Among roughly 120,000 clones listed, 80% to 90% were seen once. Sequenced material: peripheral blood, taken on day 0 of AZD1222 vaccination. The receptor set was obtained from an adult in good health.

The chain links TRBV29-1 to TRBJ2-1; D is uncertain. Per germline, CDR1 SQVTM and CDR2 ANQGSEA. Trimming stripped 5 bases from V and 5 bases from J, with 7 bases between. The length of the CDR3 is 11 residues. In nucleotides, the CDR3 is TGCAGCGTTAGGCCAAACAATGAGCAGTTCTTC. As protein: CSVRPNNEQFF.

V usage is TRBV6-4 and J usage is TRBJ2-2; 8 nucleotides align to TRBD1. Germline CDR1 reads MRHNA; CDR2 reads SNTAGT. The V segment lost 4 bases and the J segment 7 bases; nucleotides outside the gene matches: 8. The CDR3 spans 15 residues. The CDR3 DNA reads as TGTGCCAGCAGTGGGACGACAGGGGAGAACGGGGAGCTGTTTTTT. It encodes CASSGTTGENGELFF.

DNA of the CDR3: TGTGCCAGCAGTTCCTCAGGGAGAACTGAAGCTTTCTTT. This gives the protein CASSSSGRTEAFF. This chain uses TRBV28 with TRBJ1-1, with D tentatively TRBD1 (5 bases). Deletions cut 4 bases from V and 5 bases from J, with 11 bases between. This CDR3 spans 13 amino acids. The germline V gene encodes CDR1 MDHEN and CDR2 SYDVKM.

The chain couples TRBV6-6 to TRBJ2-5; TRBD1 matches 7 bases. The CDR3 sequence is 14 residues long. The germline CDR1 and CDR2 sequences are MNHNY and SVGAGI (reference sequence). CDR3: CATRSGTVQETQYF. The CDR3 coding sequence is TGTGCAACCCGATCCGGGACAGTACAAGAGACCCAGTACTTC.

Only one count was recorded for this clone. This CDR3 is CATSDAEGTSSYNEQFF. For the CDR3, the DNA is TGTGCCACCAGTGATGCCGAGGGGACTAGCTCCTACAATGAGCAGTTCTTC. This chain links TRBV24-1 with TRBJ2-1; 8 bases map to TRBD2. Germline loops: CDR1 KGHDR, CDR2 SFDVKD. The V segment lost 3 bases and the J segment 0 bases; nucleotides outside the gene matches: 6. The CDR3 is 17 residues long.

The chain employs TRBV28 and TRBJ1-6; D gene unclear. CDR1 is MDHEN, CDR2 SYDVKM, per germline. V dropped 1 base and J dropped 13 bases, with 11 bases sitting between them. The CDR3 spans 13 residues. CDR3 residues: CASSLSGPFPLHF. Here the CDR3 DNA reads TGTGCCAGCAGTTTATCTGGCCCATTCCCCCTCCACTTT.

Remarks on this clone: Other nucleotide sequences in the sample specify the same CDR3. The chain recombines TRBV7-9 with TRBJ1-1, with unresolved D. The CDR3 totals 12 residues. Trimming removed 5 bases from V and 3 bases from J, with 7 bases in between. Germline CDR1 SEHNR, CDR2 FQNEAQ (reference sequence). DNA for the CDR3: TGTGCCAGCAGCCGACGGGACACTGAAGCTTTCTTT. It codes for CASSRRDTEAFF.

The chain combines TRBV5-1 with TRBJ2-3; tentative D call: TRBD2 (6 bases). Trimming pared 4 bases from V and 2 bases from J, leaving 14 bases between. The CDR3 is 15 residues long. Germline V gene data show CDR1 as SGHRS and CDR2 as YFSETQ. The CDR3 DNA is TGCGCCAGCAGCGCCGGGACTTCCCTCACAGATACGCAGTATTTT. Protein sequence: CASSAGTSLTDTQYF.

V usage is TRBV4-1 and J usage is TRBJ1-4, with 7 positions matching TRBD1. Germline V gives CDR1 MGHRA, CDR2 YSYEKL. This CDR3 is 12 amino acids long. Germline trimming cut 6 bases from V and 5 bases from J; bases unmatched to any gene: 0. The CDR3 coding sequence is TGCGCCAGCAGGACAGGGAATGAAAAACTGTTTTTT. Its translation is CASRTGNEKLFF.

The rearrangement uses TRBV5-1 and TRBJ1-4; D is uncertain. V lost 2 bases, J lost 8 bases, and 10 bases lay in between. The length of the CDR3 is 13 residues. Germline lookup yields CDR1 SGHRS and CDR2 YFSETQ. The CDR3 sequence is CASSFGPTEKLFF. In DNA, the CDR3 is TGCGCCAGCAGCTTCGGGCCTACCGAAAAACTGTTTTTT.

J is TRBJ2-2 and V is TRBV19; TRBD2 might be the D (5 bases). Germline CDR1 is LNHDA and CDR2 is SQIVND (reference sequence). The CDR3 contains 17 residues. Between the trimmed V and J ends, which lost 4 bases and 4 bases, there was a span of 19 bases. This CDR3 reads CASSKERAAASTGELFF. The CDR3 DNA reads as TGTGCCAGTAGTAAGGAGAGGGCAGCGGCATCCACCGGGGAGCTGTTTTTT.

There are a few counts of this clone. The DNA of the CDR3 is TGTGCCAGTAGTTCTTCGATGGGCACAGATACGCAGTATTTT. Amino acids: CASSSSMGTDTQYF. This chain uses TRBV19 with TRBJ2-3, with D unclear. V dropped 5 bases and J dropped 1 base, with 10 bases sitting between them. Germline CDR1 LNHDA, CDR2 SQIVND (reference sequence). The CDR3 covers 14 residues.

This sequence joins TRBV6-1 and TRBJ2-1, with D uncertain. CDR3 length: 16 residues. Trimming removed 2 bases from V and 9 bases from J, with 20 bases in between. CDR1 and CDR2 from the germline V gene are MNHNS and SASEGT. The CDR3 bases are TGTGCCAGCAGTGAAAGAGGCGGCCTTCCCACGAGTGAGCAGTTCTTC. Translation: CASSERGGLPTSEQFF.

The chain carries TRBV28 and TRBJ1-1; 12 bases map to TRBD1. Germline loops: CDR1 MDHEN, CDR2 SYDVKM. V lost 5 bases to trimming and J lost 4 bases; unmatched junction nucleotides: 8. This CDR3 has 16 amino acids. CDR3 amino acids: CASSDSGTGGRTEAFF. The CDR3 region has the DNA TGTGCCAGCAGTGACTCCGGGACAGGGGGCCGCACTGAAGCTTTCTTT.

A single count supports this clone. The CDR3 nucleotides read TGTGCCAGCAGTTTAGCCCAGGATCAGCCCCAGCATTTT. The encoded protein is CASSLAQDQPQHF. The chain has TRBV12-3 or TRBV12-4 and TRBJ1-5; no firm D call. Trimming left V 0 bases short and J 5 bases short, with 5 bases between. There are 13 residues in the CDR3.

This rearrangement joins TRBV13 to TRBJ2-3; 10 positions match TRBD1. The CDR3 consists of 17 residues. Losses at the gene ends were 5 bases for V and 1 base for J; bases not matched to a gene: 9. Germline CDR1 and CDR2: PRHDT and FYEKMQ (reference sequence). In nucleotides, the CDR3 is TGTGCCAGCAGCCCCGACTCCGGGACAGGGGGCACAGATACGCAGTATTTT. It is translated as CASSPDSGTGGTDTQYF.

The chain employs TRBV24-1 and TRBJ1-4; D might be TRBD1 (5 bases). The CDR3 length is 16 residues. CDR1 and CDR2 from the germline V gene are KGHDR and SFDVKD. V was cut by 7 bases and J by 4 bases, with 18 bases left in between. The CDR3: CATRPLGGKINEKLFF. The CDR3 DNA reads as TGTGCCACCAGACCTCTCGGGGGGAAGATTAATGAAAAACTGTTTTTT.

V and J are TRBV6-5 and TRBJ2-7; 11 nucleotides align to TRBD1. The CDR3 sequence is 14 residues long. V dropped 6 bases and J dropped 3; count of bases not matched to a gene: 4. Germline-derived CDR1 and CDR2 are MNHEY and SVGAGI. The CDR3, as DNA: TGTGCCAGCAGCGCCGGGACAGGGGGCTACGAGCAGTACTTC. This codes for CASSAGTGGYEQYF.

The CDR3 loop is CASRDRAGQPQHF. The CDR3 nucleotides are TGTGCCAGCAGGGACAGGGCGGGGCAGCCCCAGCATTTT. The rearrangement uses TRBV6-5 and TRBJ1-5, with 8 nucleotides matching TRBD1. The germline gives CDR1 MNHEY, CDR2 SVGAGI. This CDR3 region has 13 residues. The V segment lost 6 bases and the J segment 7 bases; nucleotides outside the gene matches: 5.

The V and J genes are TRBV7-2 and TRBJ1-1; TRBD1 matches 10 bases. Germline assignment: CDR1 SGHTA and CDR2 FQGNSA. Unmatched junction bases numbered 10, after V lost 5 bases and J lost 4 bases. CDR3 length equals 16 residues. The CDR3 loop is CASSPRRQGAFTEAFF. The CDR3 DNA reads as TGTGCCAGCAGCCCCCGTAGACAGGGGGCTTTCACTGAAGCTTTCTTT.

The gene calls are TRBV5-5 and TRBJ1-1; D is possibly TRBD1 (5 bases). With 4 bases removed from V and 0 bases from J, the gap between germline ends came to 13 bases. Germline CDR1 and CDR2: SGHKS and YYEKEE (reference sequence). CDR3 length: 15 residues. This CDR3 is CASSPTVGVNTEAFF. In nucleotides, the CDR3 is TGTGCCAGCAGCCCGACAGTTGGAGTGAACACTGAAGCTTTCTTT.

V and J are TRBV7-2 and TRBJ1-4, with a weak D call TRBD1 (6 bases). CDR1 SGHTA and CDR2 FQGNSA come from the germline V gene. The CDR3 contains 14 residues. V gave up 1 base and J gave up 7 bases, with 10 bases separating them. This CDR3 reads CASSLGTAGEKLFF. The CDR3 DNA reads TGTGCCAGCAGCTTAGGGACAGCGGGTGAAAAACTGTTTTTT.

The chain carries TRBV6-4 and TRBJ1-2; D uncertain. This CDR3 is built from 15 residues. The germline gives CDR1 MRHNA, CDR2 SNTAGT. The V gene lost 5 bases and the J gene lost 4 bases, with 17 bases spanning the gap. The CDR3 spells CASSPSSLNSYGYTF. The CDR3, as DNA: TGTGCCAGCAGTCCGTCATCCCTTAACTCCTATGGCTACACCTTC.

The chain joins TRBV28 to TRBJ1-2; a possible D gene is TRBD1 (6 bases). CDR1 is MDHEN and CDR2 is SYDVKM in the germline V gene. This CDR3 contains 13 residues. V lost 2 bases and J lost 5, with 9 bases in between. The CDR3 DNA reads as TGTGCCAGCAGTTTAAGGCAGGGGTATGGCTACACCTTC. Its protein is CASSLRQGYGYTF.

The V call is TRBV11-1, the J call TRBJ1-1; weak D call: TRBD1 (5 bases). Germline V gene sequence: CDR1 SGHAT, CDR2 FQDESV (reference sequence). The CDR3 totals 13 residues. Trimming stripped 3 bases from V and 2 bases from J, with 7 bases between. The CDR3 coding sequence is TGTGCCAGCAGCTTCAGGGACAACACTGAAGCTTTCTTT. Translated: CASSFRDNTEAFF.

This clone was found a few times. The chain couples TRBV5-5 to TRBJ2-1, with 9 positions matching TRBD1. After removal of 4 bases from V and 15 bases from J, the junction contained 8 bases not matched to a gene. CDR1 and CDR2 from the germline V gene are SGHKS and YYEKEE (reference sequence). The CDR3 loop spans 12 amino acids. This CDR3 is CASSDSDRGPFF. CDR3 sequence (DNA): TGTGCCAGCAGCGACTCGGACAGGGGTCCGTTCTTC.

This clone was seen a single time. The CDR3 DNA sequence: TGTGCCAGCAGTTTAAGGGAAGGCGGGGAGCTGTTTTTT. It encodes CASSLREGGELFF. The chain recombines TRBV12-3 or TRBV12-4 with TRBJ2-2; unclear D gene. The V end lost 2 bases, the J end lost 7 bases, and 8 bases lay between the germline ends. CDR3 length: 13 residues.